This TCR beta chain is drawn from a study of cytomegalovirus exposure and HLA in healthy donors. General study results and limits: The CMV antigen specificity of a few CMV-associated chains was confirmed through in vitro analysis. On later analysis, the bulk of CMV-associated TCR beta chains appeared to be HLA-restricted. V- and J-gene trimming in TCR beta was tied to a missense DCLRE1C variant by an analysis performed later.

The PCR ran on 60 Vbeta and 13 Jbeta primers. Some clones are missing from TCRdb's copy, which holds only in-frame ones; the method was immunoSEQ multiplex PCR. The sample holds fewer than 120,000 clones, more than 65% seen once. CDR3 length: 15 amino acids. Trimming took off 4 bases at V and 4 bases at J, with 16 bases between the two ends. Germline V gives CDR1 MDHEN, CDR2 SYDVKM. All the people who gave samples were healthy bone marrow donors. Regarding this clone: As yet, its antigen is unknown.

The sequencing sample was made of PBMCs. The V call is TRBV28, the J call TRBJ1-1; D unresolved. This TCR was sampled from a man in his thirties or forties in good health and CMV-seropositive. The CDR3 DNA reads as TGTGCCAGCAGTTCCCTCCGGGTCCTGAGCACTGAAGCTTTCTTT. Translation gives CASSSLRVLSTEAFF. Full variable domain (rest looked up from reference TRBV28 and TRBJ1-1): DVKVTQSSRYLVKRTGEKVFLECVQDMDHENMFWYRQDPGLGLRLIYFSYDVKMKEKGDIPEGYSVSREKKERFSLILESASTNQTSMYLCASSSLRVLSTEAFFGQGTRLTVV.